These 4 T cell receptor beta chains were sequenced from one sample in a study of blood T cell repertoires in COVID-19. Profiling relied on immunoSEQ multiplex PCR, and the TCRdb table lists in-frame clones only, not all of them. The repertoire holds a few hundred thousand clones, with about 86% as singletons. Sequenced: PBMCs or T cells enriched from blood (not recorded which). These receptor sequences come from a young man with acute COVID-19.

The chain couples TRBV11-3 to TRBJ1-1, with 7 nucleotides matching TRBD1. The ends lost 5 bases at V and 7 bases at J; junction bases unmatched: 22. Germline lookup yields CDR1 SGHNT and CDR2 YENEEA. The CDR3 consists of 18 residues. The CDR3 region has the DNA TGTGCCAGCAGCAACCCCATTGACAGGGCGCTCTTCCCCTTTGAAGCTTTCTTT. Residues: CASSNPIDRALFPFEAFF. The full variable domain, in which reference TRBV11-3 and TRBJ1-1 provide the parts outside the CDR3, is EAGVVQSPRYKIIEKKQPVAFWCNPISGHNTLYWYLQNLGQGPELLIRYENEEAVDDSQLPKDRFSAERLKGVDSTLKIQPAELGDSAVYLCASSNPIDRALFPFEAFFGQGTRLTVV.

This chain joins TRBV28 and TRBJ2-7; 10 bases match TRBD1. The junction had 9 bases not matched to a gene; V was cut back by 3 bases and J by 7 bases. From germline, CDR1 is MDHEN and CDR2 SYDVKM. There are 15 residues in the CDR3. CDR3 bases: TGTGCCAGCAGTTTTCGGGACAGGGGAACAAGTGAGCAGTACGTC. Amino acids: CASSFRDRGTSEQYV.

The chain uses TRBV9 and TRBJ1-6; D call uncertain. The CDR3 covers 14 residues. Germline loops: CDR1 SGDLS, CDR2 YYNGEE. Trimming left V 4 bases short and J 9 bases short, with 14 bases between. As DNA, the CDR3 is TGTGCCAGCAGCCCCGGCCGGGTGGGTTCACCCCTCCACTTT. This gives the protein CASSPGRVGSPLHF. The complete variable domain, with remaining parts taken from reference TRBV9 and TRBJ1-6, reads DSGVTQTPKHLITATGQRVTLRCSPRSGDLSVYWYQQSLDQGLQFLIQYYNGEERAKGNILERFSAQQFPDLHSELNLSSLELGDSALYFCASSPGRVGSPLHFGNGTRLTVT.

The CDR3 here is CASRVSGEGETQYF. In DNA form, the CDR3 reads TGTGCCAGTAGGGTGAGCGGGGAGGGGGAGACCCAGTACTTC. V and J are TRBV19 and TRBJ2-5, with TRBD2 identical over 7 bases. The CDR3 totals 14 residues. Germline CDR1 is LNHDA and CDR2 is SQIVND (reference sequence). The junction had 9 bases not matched to a gene; V was cut back by 6 bases and J by 5 bases.